A single sample gave rise to the 9 T cell receptor beta chains below, sequenced in a study of T cells in Graves' hyperthyroidism and ophthalmopathy. RNA transcripts were the template for amplifying TCR beta CDR3 regions. The TCR CDR3 was amplified in a first-round RT-PCR using the HTBI primer set. TCRdb re-called the multiplex PCR reads through MiXCR, storing one row per CDR3 protein. The sample has 500,000 to 650,000 distinct CDR3 sequences, approximately 17% seen once. The specimen sequenced was blood. The receptors derive from a woman between 18 and 30 years old with Graves' ophthalmopathy.

The rearrangement links TRBV5-1 to TRBJ1-6; D is possibly TRBD1 (6 bases). CDR3 length equals 14 residues. Germline lookup yields CDR1 SGHRS and CDR2 YFSETQ. Deletions cut 7 bases from V and 6 bases from J, with 14 bases between. CDR3 DNA: TGCGCCAGCGCTCCCGGACAGAGTAATTCACCCCTCCACTTT. Its translation: CASAPGQSNSPLHF.

This clonotype was seen more than once but under ten times. This rearrangement joins TRBV7-8 to TRBJ1-4; the D gene is possibly TRBD1 (6 bases). This CDR3 spans 15 amino acids. Germline V CDR1 and CDR2: SGHVS, FQNEAQ. The V end was cut by 5 bases, the J end by 7 bases, with 17 bases between. CDR3 sequence reads: CASSPRDTGGEKLFF. The CDR3 DNA follows: TGTGCCAGCAGCCCAAGGGACACGGGGGGTGAAAAACTGTTTTTT.

This chain uses TRBV14 with TRBJ1-1; 10 bases agree with TRBD1. The CDR3 contains 18 residues. With 6 bases clipped from V and 4 bases from J, the junction kept 17 bases outside the gene matches. The germline V gene encodes CDR1 SGHDN and CDR2 FVKESK. The CDR3 loop reads CASSPVLGTGDKTTEAFF. The CDR3 DNA reads TGTGCCAGCAGTCCTGTCCTGGGGACAGGGGATAAGACCACTGAAGCTTTCTTT.

This clonotype occurred a few times. The chain couples TRBV19 to TRBJ1-1; D is perhaps TRBD1 (5 bases). This CDR3 is 16 amino acids long. The V end was cut by 6 bases, the J end by 1 base, with 18 bases between. CDR1 LNHDA and CDR2 SQIVND come from the germline V gene (reference sequence). DNA of the CDR3: TGTGCCAGTAGGGAACGTTCGGGGCTTCCGAACACTGAAGCTTTCTTT. This translates into CASRERSGLPNTEAFF.

J is TRBJ1-5 and V is TRBV3-1, with 8 bases aligning to TRBD1. V dropped 4 bases and J dropped 10; count of bases not matched to a gene: 6. Germline CDR1 LGHDT, CDR2 YNNKEL (reference sequence). This CDR3 spans 13 amino acids. CDR3 amino acids: CASSLGQGGPQHF. The CDR3, as DNA: TGTGCCAGCAGCCTCGGACAGGGAGGCCCCCAGCATTTT.

This clonotype was observed a few times. The chain joins TRBV10-3 to TRBJ2-7; 7 nucleotides match TRBD2. Trimming cost V 9 bases and J 3 bases; bases outside gene matches: 8. CDR3 size: 13 residues. Germline loops: CDR1 ENHRY, CDR2 SYGVKD. The CDR3 loop is CAIRQTSSYEQYF. CDR3 bases: TGTGCCATAAGACAGACTAGCAGCTACGAGCAGTACTTC.

This clonotype was counted ten times or more. The chain employs TRBV7-2 and TRBJ2-1; 9 nucleotides match TRBD2. The J segment lost 4 bases and the V segment lost 6 bases, leaving 4 bases of the junction unmatched. Germline V CDR1 and CDR2: SGHTA, FQGNSA. The CDR3 contains 14 residues. The CDR3 sequence: CASRIAGAYNEQFF. The CDR3 DNA reads as TGTGCCAGCAGAATAGCGGGAGCGTACAATGAGCAGTTCTTC.

Many counts were recorded for this clonotype. The V gene is TRBV27, the J gene TRBJ2-1; 13 bases agree with TRBD2. The V gene end was trimmed by 4 bases and the J gene end by 9 bases; junction bases not matched to a gene: 6. Per germline, CDR1 MNHEY and CDR2 SMNVEV (reference sequence). This CDR3 has 15 residues. The CDR3 DNA reads as TGTGCCAGCAGTTGGGGGACTAGCGGGGTGATTGAGCAGTTCTTC. Translation gives CASSWGTSGVIEQFF.

This clonotype was detected ten times or more. V and J are TRBV7-8 and TRBJ1-2, with D possibly TRBD1 on 6 matching bases. Trimming cost V 1 base and J 7 bases, with 10 bases left between them. The germline V gene encodes CDR1 SGHVS and CDR2 FQNEAQ. CDR3 length: 13 amino acids. CDR3 in DNA: TGTGCCAGCAGCTTAGGGAGGGGGTCTGGCTACACCTTC. It yields the protein CASSLGRGSGYTF.